These 8 T cell receptor beta chains were all obtained from the same sample, sequenced in a study of lymphopenia after photon versus proton radiotherapy. The assay was immunoSEQ multiplex PCR, and TCRdb's table has in-frame clones only and misses some. Of around 30,000 clones in the sample, 89% were seen once. The sequenced sample was peripheral blood, obtained from a patient treated with proton-based radiotherapy. These receptors all stem from a woman in her sixties or seventies with pancreatic cancer. Some clones in this sample may be carry-over from other donors' samples.

Regarding this clone: Other DNA sequences in the same sample also yield this CDR3. The chain has TRBV11-2 and TRBJ2-2; 7 bases map to TRBD2. Germline CDR1 is SGHAT and CDR2 is FQNNGV. The CDR3 has 13 residues. With 1 base clipped from V and 7 bases from J, the junction kept 0 bases outside the gene matches. CDR3: CASSLAGGGELFF. The CDR3 bases are TGTGCCAGCAGCTTAGCGGGGGGCGGGGAGCTGTTTTTT.

V gene TRBV28 combines with J gene TRBJ2-7; D not resolved. The CDR3 spans 14 residues. The V and J ends lost 7 bases and 0 bases respectively, with 13 bases between them. From germline, CDR1 is MDHEN and CDR2 SYDVKM. CDR3: CASTTTITSYEQYF. Here the CDR3 DNA reads TGTGCCAGCACCACTACCATCACCTCCTACGAGCAGTACTTC.

The J gene is TRBJ2-3, the V gene TRBV19, with 14 bases fitting TRBD2. Germline values: CDR1 LNHDA, CDR2 SQIVND (reference sequence). This CDR3 comprises 16 residues. With V trimmed by 4 bases and J by 5 bases, 5 bases remained unmatched. CDR3 coding DNA: TGTGCCAGTAGTACGCGACTAGCGGGAGGGCGAGATACGCAGTATTTT. Protein: CASSTRLAGGRDTQYF.

Here the CDR3 reads CASSPGPGQGLRGAAGGPYEQYF. The DNA for the CDR3 is TGTGCCAGCAGTCCAGGACCGGGACAGGGGTTGCGTGGTGCAGCGGGAGGGCCCTACGAGCAGTACTTC. This chain links TRBV27 with TRBJ2-7; D assignment may be TRBD1 or TRBD2 (10 bases each). CDR3 length: 23 residues. CDR1 is MNHEY and CDR2 is SMNVEV in the germline V gene (reference sequence). Trimming pared 5 bases from V and 2 bases from J, leaving 40 bases between.

The chain recombines TRBV6-1 with TRBJ2-7; D is perhaps TRBD2 (5 bases). The CDR3 loop spans 14 amino acids. The V and J ends lost 5 bases and 2 bases respectively, with 13 bases between them. Germline lookup yields CDR1 MNHNS and CDR2 SASEGT. The CDR3 DNA reads TGTGCCAGCAGTAGGACTGAATTCACCTACGAGCAGTACTTC. It yields the protein CASSRTEFTYEQYF.

The chain has TRBV29-1 and TRBJ1-2; unclear D gene. The germline V gene has CDR1 SQVTM and CDR2 ANQGSEA. V lost 6 bases to trimming and J lost 5 bases, with 10 bases between them. The CDR3 sequence is 11 residues long. The CDR3 bases are TGCAGCGTGTCGACCCTTTATGGCTACACCTTC. It codes for CSVSTLYGYTF. Looking up the rest from reference TRBV29-1 and TRBJ1-2 gives the full variable domain: SAVISQKPSRDICQRGTSLTIQCQVDSQVTMMFWYRQQPGQSLTLIATANQGSEATYESGFVIDKFPISRPNLTFSTLTVSNMSPEDSSIYLCSVSTLYGYTFGSGTRLTVV.

The V and J genes are TRBV19 and TRBJ2-7; the match to TRBD2 covers 13 bases. Germline V gene lookup returns CDR1 LNHDA and CDR2 SQIVND (reference sequence). This CDR3 is 12 amino acids long. After removal of 8 bases from V and 11 bases from J, the junction contained 6 bases not matched to a gene. This CDR3 is CASGLAGDRKYF. The CDR3 nucleotides read TGTGCCAGTGGACTAGCGGGAGACCGGAAGTACTTC.

The chain has TRBV29-1 and TRBJ1-2; maybe TRBD1 (6 bases). CDR1 SQVTM and CDR2 ANQGSEA come from the germline V gene. Trimming took 0 bases from V and 8 from J, leaving 16 bases between them. The CDR3 sequence is 14 residues long. The CDR3 region has the DNA TGCAGCGTTGAAGAATGGGGAGGGGGATACGGCTACACCTTC. The encoded protein is CSVEEWGGGYGYTF.